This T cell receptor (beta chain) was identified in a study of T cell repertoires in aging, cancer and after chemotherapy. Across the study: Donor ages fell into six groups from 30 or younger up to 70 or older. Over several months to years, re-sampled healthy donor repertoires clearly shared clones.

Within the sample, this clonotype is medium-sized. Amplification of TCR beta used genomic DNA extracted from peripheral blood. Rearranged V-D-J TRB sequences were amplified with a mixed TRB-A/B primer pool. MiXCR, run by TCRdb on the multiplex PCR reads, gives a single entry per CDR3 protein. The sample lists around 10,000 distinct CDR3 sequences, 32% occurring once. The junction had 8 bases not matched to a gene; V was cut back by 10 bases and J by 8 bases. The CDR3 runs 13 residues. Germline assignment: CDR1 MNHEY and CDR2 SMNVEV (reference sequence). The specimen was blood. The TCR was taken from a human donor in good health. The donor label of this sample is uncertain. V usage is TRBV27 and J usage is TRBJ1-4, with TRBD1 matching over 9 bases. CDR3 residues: CATRGQGIEKLFF. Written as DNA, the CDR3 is TGTGCCACCCGAGGACAGGGGATCGAAAAACTGTTTTTT.